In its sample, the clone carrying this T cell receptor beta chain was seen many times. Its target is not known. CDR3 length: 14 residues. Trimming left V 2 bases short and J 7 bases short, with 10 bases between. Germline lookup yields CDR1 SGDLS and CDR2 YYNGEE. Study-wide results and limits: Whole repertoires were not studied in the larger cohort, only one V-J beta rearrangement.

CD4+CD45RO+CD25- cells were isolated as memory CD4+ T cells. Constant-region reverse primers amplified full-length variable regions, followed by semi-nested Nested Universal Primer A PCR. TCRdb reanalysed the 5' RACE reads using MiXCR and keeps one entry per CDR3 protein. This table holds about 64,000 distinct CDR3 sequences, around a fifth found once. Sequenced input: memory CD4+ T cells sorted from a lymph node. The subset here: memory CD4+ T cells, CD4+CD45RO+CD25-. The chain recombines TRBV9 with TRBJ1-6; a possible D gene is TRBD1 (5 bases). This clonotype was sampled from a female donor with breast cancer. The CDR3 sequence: CASSVTQENSPLHF. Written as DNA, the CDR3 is TGTGCCAGCAGCGTGACACAGGAGAATTCACCCCTCCACTTT.